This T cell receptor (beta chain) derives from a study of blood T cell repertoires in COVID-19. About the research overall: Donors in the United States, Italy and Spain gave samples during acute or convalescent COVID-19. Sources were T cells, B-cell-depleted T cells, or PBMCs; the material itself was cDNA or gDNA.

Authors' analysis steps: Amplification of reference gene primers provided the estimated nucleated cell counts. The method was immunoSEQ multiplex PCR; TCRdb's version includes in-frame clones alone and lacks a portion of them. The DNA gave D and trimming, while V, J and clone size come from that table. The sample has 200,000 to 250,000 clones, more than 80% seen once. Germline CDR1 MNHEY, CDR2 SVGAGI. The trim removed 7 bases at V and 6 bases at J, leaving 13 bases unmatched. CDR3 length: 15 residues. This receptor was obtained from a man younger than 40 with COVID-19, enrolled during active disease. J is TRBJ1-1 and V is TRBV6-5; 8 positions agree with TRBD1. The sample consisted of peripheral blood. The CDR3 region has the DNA TGTGCCAGCACCCGAGTGGCACAGGGGGGCGCTGAAGCTTTCTTT. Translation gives CASTRVAQGGAEAFF.